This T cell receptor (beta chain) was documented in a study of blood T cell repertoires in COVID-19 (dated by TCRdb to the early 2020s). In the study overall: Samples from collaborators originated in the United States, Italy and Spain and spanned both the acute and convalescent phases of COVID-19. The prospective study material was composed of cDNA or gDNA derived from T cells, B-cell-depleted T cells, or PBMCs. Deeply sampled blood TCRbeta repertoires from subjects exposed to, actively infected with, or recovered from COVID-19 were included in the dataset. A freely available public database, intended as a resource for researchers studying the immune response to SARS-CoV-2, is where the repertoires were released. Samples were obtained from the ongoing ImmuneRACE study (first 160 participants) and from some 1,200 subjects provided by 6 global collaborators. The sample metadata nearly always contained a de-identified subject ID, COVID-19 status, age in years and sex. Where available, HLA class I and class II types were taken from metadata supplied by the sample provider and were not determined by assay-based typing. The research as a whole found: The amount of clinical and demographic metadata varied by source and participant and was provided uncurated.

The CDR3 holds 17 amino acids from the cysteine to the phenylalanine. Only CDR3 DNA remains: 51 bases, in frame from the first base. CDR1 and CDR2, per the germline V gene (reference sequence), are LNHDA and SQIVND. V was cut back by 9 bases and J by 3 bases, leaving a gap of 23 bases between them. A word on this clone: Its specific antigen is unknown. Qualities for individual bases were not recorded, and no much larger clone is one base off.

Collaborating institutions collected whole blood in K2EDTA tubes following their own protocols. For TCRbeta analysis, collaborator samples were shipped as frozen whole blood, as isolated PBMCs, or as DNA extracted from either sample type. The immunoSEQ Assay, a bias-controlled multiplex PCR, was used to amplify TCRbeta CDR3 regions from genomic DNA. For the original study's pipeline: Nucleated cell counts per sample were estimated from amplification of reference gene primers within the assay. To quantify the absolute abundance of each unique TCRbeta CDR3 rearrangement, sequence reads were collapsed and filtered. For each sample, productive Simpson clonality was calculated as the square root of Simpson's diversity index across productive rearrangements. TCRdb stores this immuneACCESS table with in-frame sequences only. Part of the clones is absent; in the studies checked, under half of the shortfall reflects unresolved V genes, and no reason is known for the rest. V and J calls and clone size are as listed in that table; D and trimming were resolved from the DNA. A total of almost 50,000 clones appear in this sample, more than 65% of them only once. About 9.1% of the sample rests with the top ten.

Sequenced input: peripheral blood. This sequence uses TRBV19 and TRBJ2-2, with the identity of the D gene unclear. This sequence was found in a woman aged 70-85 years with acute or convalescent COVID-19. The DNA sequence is TGTGCCAGGCTTTGCGGCGACGTGCCTCGATACACCGGGGAGCTGTTTTTT. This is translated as CARLCGDVPRYTGELFF.